The T cell receptor beta chain under discussion was sequenced for a study of T cell repertoires in cytomegalovirus infection. Study details: Shared public TCR beta signatures pointed to both CMV infection and a matching HLA type. Study results and limitations: Summed frequency of public TCR beta families distinguished CMV carriers with the relevant HLA. HLA-C-restricted CMV clonotypes gave the most frequent clonotype in two of eight donors.

Regarding this clonotype: No antigen is known for it.

V lost 6 bases, J lost 8 bases, and 16 bases lay in between. The CDR3 extends over 14 amino acids. TCRdb re-analysed the reads in MiXCR, keeping a single row per CDR3 protein. Of 290,000 or so distinct CDR3 sequences listed, 25% are singletons. The sample consisted of PBMCs. The V gene is TRBV12-3 or TRBV12-4, the J gene TRBJ1-4; possibly TRBD1 for D (5 bases). The sequence was collected from a human donor in good health (CMV status not recorded). Some clones in this sample may be carry-over from other donors' samples. The chain's CDR3 is CASSRDLGGEKLFF. For the CDR3, the DNA is TGTGCCAGCAGCCGGGACCTCGGCGGGGAAAAACTGTTTTTT.